A single sample gave rise to the 16 T cell receptor beta chains below, sequenced in a study of vaccination and CD4 T cells after COVID-19. The sample's treatment: roughly nine-day PBMC culture with coronavirus spike peptide pools or control peptides (ViraFEST assay). The Oncomine TCR Beta short-read assay was applied to DNA of cultured CD4+ T cells. TCRdb re-analysed the PCR reads in MiXCR, keeping a single row per CDR3 protein. The sample gives 20,000 to 30,000 distinct CDR3 sequences, roughly 60% of which show up once; about 8.3% is in the top ten. Their specific antigens are unknown. The material sequenced was CD4+ T cells from blood, cultured in vitro. The receptors originated from a human donor who had recovered from COVID-19.

The V gene is TRBV19, the J gene TRBJ1-2; 8 nucleotides align to TRBD1. Germline V CDR1 and CDR2: LNHDA, SQIVND (reference sequence). The CDR3 spans 16 residues. V trimming: 5 bases; J trimming: 6 bases; junction bases outside the gene matches: 14. The CDR3 is CASSPQDRVGEDGYTF. CDR3 nucleotide sequence: TGTGCCAGTAGTCCCCAGGACAGGGTAGGAGAGGATGGCTACACCTTC.

This clonotype was seen a few times. The chain employs TRBV19 and TRBJ1-1; D not certain. The CDR3 totals 13 residues. The ends were cut back, 6 bases at V and 4 bases at J, with 12 bases in the middle. The germline V gene encodes CDR1 LNHDA and CDR2 SQIVND (reference sequence). The CDR3 loop is CASSPSGPTEAFF. In DNA form, the CDR3 reads TGTGCCAGTAGCCCATCAGGACCCACTGAAGCTTTCTTT. Full variable domain (outside the CDR3, taken from reference TRBV19 and TRBJ1-1): DGGITQSPKYLFRKEGQNVTLSCEQNLNHDAMYWYRQDPGQGLRLIYYSQIVNDFQKGDIAEGYSVSREKKESFPLTVTSAQKNPTAFYLCASSPSGPTEAFFGQGTRLTVV.

This clonotype was counted a few times. The chain uses TRBV24-1 and TRBJ2-3; TRBD1 aligns across 9 bases. With V trimmed by 8 bases and J by 5 bases, 7 bases remained unmatched. Germline V gene data show CDR1 as KGHDR and CDR2 as SFDVKD. The CDR3 extends over 14 amino acids. The CDR3 protein is CATTGTGKGDTQYF. The DNA of the CDR3 is TGTGCCACCACCGGGACAGGGAAAGGAGATACGCAGTATTTT.

This sequence joins TRBV19 and TRBJ2-3, with 9 bases fitting TRBD1. V was pared by 6 bases and J by 4 bases, with 11 bases of the junction left unmatched. CDR3 length equals 16 residues. The V gene's germline CDR1 is LNHDA and CDR2 SQIVND (reference sequence). The CDR3 loop reads CASRQTGTGQPDTQYF. DNA for the CDR3: TGTGCCAGTAGGCAAACAGGGACAGGGCAGCCAGATACGCAGTATTTT.

The chain has TRBV28 and TRBJ1-2, with D perhaps TRBD1 (6 bases). CDR3 length equals 14 residues. V dropped 8 bases and J dropped 3 bases, with 16 bases sitting between them. Germline V gene lookup returns CDR1 MDHEN and CDR2 SYDVKM. The DNA for the CDR3 is TGTGCCAGCCAGGGCCCGGGGGCTTACTATGGCTACACCTTC. Translated: CASQGPGAYYGYTF.

The rearrangement joins TRBV20-1 to TRBJ2-7; D is unresolved. Per the germline V gene, CDR1 is DFQATT and CDR2 is SNEGSKA (reference sequence). The CDR3 has 14 residues. The ends were cut back, 3 bases at V and 0 bases at J, with 12 bases in the middle. The CDR3 spells CSASGSPPSYEQYF. CDR3 nucleotide sequence: TGCAGTGCTAGCGGTTCACCCCCCTCCTACGAGCAGTACTTC.

The chain couples TRBV20-1 to TRBJ2-7, with unresolved D. V lost 3 bases to trimming and J lost 5 bases, with 14 bases between them. Germline CDR1 reads DFQATT; CDR2 reads SNEGSKA (reference sequence). There are 13 residues in the CDR3. The CDR3 DNA follows: TGCAGTGCTAGGGGTAGGGTGTATAACGAGCAGTACTTC. This codes for CSARGRVYNEQYF.

The chain employs TRBV27 and TRBJ2-2, with D possibly TRBD1 on 5 matching bases. The V end lost 5 bases, the J end lost 6 bases, and 10 bases lay between the germline ends. The CDR3 extends over 13 amino acids. Looked up from germline, CDR1 is MNHEY and CDR2 is SMNVEV (reference sequence). CDR3 nucleotides: TGTGCCAGCAGTCCCCTCAGGGCCGGGGAGCTGTTTTTT. This encodes CASSPLRAGELFF.

The chain carries TRBV7-2 and TRBJ2-3; TRBD1 matches 8 bases. CDR1 and CDR2 (germline): SGHTA, FQGNSA. The CDR3 covers 14 residues. Trimming at V came to 3 bases and at J to 8 bases, leaving 7 bases not matched to a gene. CDR3 nucleotides: TGTGCCAGCAGCTTGGACAGGGCCATCGGTACGCAGTATTTT. Residues: CASSLDRAIGTQYF.

The chain carries TRBV11-2 and TRBJ2-6, with TRBD2 identical over 14 bases. The CDR3 is 19 amino acids. Germline values: CDR1 SGHAT, CDR2 FQNNGV. J was trimmed by 0 bases and V by 5 bases; bases with no gene match: 6. The CDR3 sequence is CASSLGTSGRTSGANVLTF. In DNA form, the CDR3 reads TGTGCCAGCAGCCTGGGGACTAGCGGGAGAACCTCTGGGGCCAACGTCCTGACTTTC.

The J gene is TRBJ2-7, the V gene TRBV24-1, with D maybe TRBD2 (6 bases). Deletions cut 1 base from V and 9 bases from J, with 12 bases between. The CDR3 is 13 residues long. Per the germline V gene, CDR1 is KGHDR and CDR2 is SFDVKD. The CDR3 is CATSDFAGMWQYF. The CDR3 nucleotides are TGTGCCACCAGTGATTTCGCGGGGATGTGGCAGTACTTC.

The chain is built from TRBV20-1 and TRBJ1-2, with a possible D match to TRBD1 (5 bases). Trimming removed 3 bases at V and 8 bases at J, with 13 bases between. Germline CDR1 is DFQATT and CDR2 is SNEGSKA (reference sequence). The CDR3 has 12 amino acids. In DNA, the CDR3 is TGCAGTGCTAGTAGGGCAGGGAAGGGCTACACCTTC. Translation gives CSASRAGKGYTF.

Written as DNA, the CDR3 is TGTGCCAGCAGCTTTTTCGGCGGGAGGGGCTACAATGAGCAGTTCTTC. Its protein is CASSFFGGRGYNEQFF. V usage is TRBV7-2 and J usage is TRBJ2-1; 9 positions match TRBD2. This CDR3 region has 16 residues. V shed 3 bases, J shed 3 bases, and the junction held 6 bases outside the gene matches. Germline CDR1 and CDR2: SGHTA and FQGNSA.

CDR3 bases: TGTGCCAGCTCACGGGACAGGGGTAACAATCAGCCCCAGCATTTT. Translation: CASSRDRGNNQPQHF. V and J are TRBV18 and TRBJ1-5; 10 bases are shared with TRBD1. J gave up 3 bases and V 4 bases, and 3 bases lay outside the gene matches. The germline V gene encodes CDR1 KGHSH and CDR2 LQKENI. CDR3 length: 15 amino acids. Based on the CDR3 plus reference TRBV18 and TRBJ1-5, the full variable domain is NAGVMQNPRHLVRRRGQEARLRCSPMKGHSHVYWYRQLPEEGLKFMVYLQKENIIDESGMPKERFSAEFPKEGPSILRIQQVVRGDSAAYFCASSRDRGNNQPQHFGDGTRLSIL.

Only a few counts were recorded for this clonotype. The V and J genes are TRBV19 and TRBJ1-2; a weak D match, TRBD1 (5 bases). This CDR3 is 13 amino acids long. CDR1 LNHDA and CDR2 SQIVND come from the germline V gene (reference sequence). Trimming cost V 6 bases and J 4 bases, with 12 bases left between them. CDR3 sequence reads: CASRKQETYGYTF. Written as DNA, the CDR3 is TGTGCCAGTAGAAAACAGGAGACCTATGGCTACACCTTC.

The V gene is TRBV18, the J gene TRBJ2-7, with D perhaps matching TRBD2 (5 bases). Germline V gene sequence: CDR1 KGHSH, CDR2 LQKENI. The CDR3 totals 18 residues. V was pared by 1 base and J by 3 bases, with 22 bases between. The CDR3 DNA is TGTGCCAGCTCACCACTGGCGGGCGCCAACGCCATATACTACGAGCAGTACTTC. It codes for CASSPLAGANAIYYEQYF.